This T cell receptor (beta chain) was sequenced during a study of CD8 T cells in Susac syndrome. Trimming left V 0 bases short and J 6 bases short, with 15 bases between. The CDR3 spans 16 residues. The germline V gene has CDR1 MNHEY and CDR2 SMNVEV (reference sequence). With random hexamers, reverse transcription was performed on roughly 0.5 to 1 ug of RNA. TCRdb called the immunoSEQ multiplex PCR reads again in MiXCR, with one record for every CDR3 protein. The sample holds some 450,000 distinct CDR3 sequences; around 85% are singletons and the top ten take 0.09% to 0.15%. Sequences were obtained from CD8+ T cells from PBMCs. V and J are TRBV27 and TRBJ2-1; D is possibly TRBD2 (5 bases). This sequence originates from a human donor with multiple sclerosis. The CDR3 sequence is CASSLSLATLGNEQFF. Written as DNA, the CDR3 is TGTGCCAGCAGTTTATCGCTAGCTACTCTTGGCAATGAGCAGTTCTTC.